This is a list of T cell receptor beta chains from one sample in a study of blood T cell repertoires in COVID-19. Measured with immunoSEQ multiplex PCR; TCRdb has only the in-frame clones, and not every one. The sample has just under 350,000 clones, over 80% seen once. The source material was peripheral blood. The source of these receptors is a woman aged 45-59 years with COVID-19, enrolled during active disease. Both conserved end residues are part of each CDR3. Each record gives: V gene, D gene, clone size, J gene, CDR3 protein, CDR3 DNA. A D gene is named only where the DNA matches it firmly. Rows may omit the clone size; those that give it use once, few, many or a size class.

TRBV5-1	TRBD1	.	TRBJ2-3	CASVGTGKTDTQYF	TGCGCCAGCGTAGGGACAGGGAAAACAGATACGCAGTATTTT
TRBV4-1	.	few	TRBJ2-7	CASSQDRRDSLREQYF	TGCGCCAGCAGCCAAGATCGGAGGGACTCCTTACGCGAGCAGTACTTC
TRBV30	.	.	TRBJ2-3	CAWSVSGLPTDTQYF	TGTGCCTGGAGTGTCTCTGGACTCCCCACAGATACGCAGTATTTT
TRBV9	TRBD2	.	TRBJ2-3	CASSSRTSGRAGTDTQYF	TGTGCCAGCAGCTCCCGGACTAGCGGGAGGGCCGGCACAGATACGCAGTATTTT
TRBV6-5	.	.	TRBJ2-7	CASSYLSVTYEQYF	TGTGCCAGCAGTTACCTCTCGGTAACCTACGAGCAGTACTTC
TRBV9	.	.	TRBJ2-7	CASSPHMGGTYEQYF	TGTGCCAGCAGCCCACACATGGGCGGGACCTACGAGCAGTACTTC
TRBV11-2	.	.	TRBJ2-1	CASSFPRGLLAYNEQFF	TGTGCCAGCAGCTTCCCCCGGGGACTCCTCGCCTACAATGAGCAGTTCTTC
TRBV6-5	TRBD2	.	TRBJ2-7	CASRRTSQYEQYF	TGTGCCAGCAGGAGGACTAGCCAGTACGAGCAGTACTTC
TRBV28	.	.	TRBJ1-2	CASKKTDYGYTF	TGTGCCAGCAAAAAGACAGACTATGGCTACACCTTC
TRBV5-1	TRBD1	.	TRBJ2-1	CASSLVSGTGVNEQFF	TGCGCCAGCAGCTTGGTATCGGGGACAGGGGTAAATGAGCAGTTCTTC
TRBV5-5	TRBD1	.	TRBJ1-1	CASSWDRGRRTEAFF	TGTGCCAGCAGCTGGGACAGGGGGCGAAGGACTGAAGCTTTCTTT
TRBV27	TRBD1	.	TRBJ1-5	CASSSDRAGNQPQHF	TGTGCCAGCAGTTCGGACAGGGCGGGCAATCAGCCCCAGCATTTT
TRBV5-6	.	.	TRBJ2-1	CASREGHFQSSYNEQFF	TGTGCCAGCAGGGAAGGACACTTTCAGAGCTCCTACAATGAGCAGTTCTTC
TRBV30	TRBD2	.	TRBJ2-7	CAWKGSGVSYEQYF	TGTGCCTGGAAAGGTAGCGGGGTCTCCTACGAGCAGTACTTC
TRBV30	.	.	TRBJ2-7	CAWSLAGLGSYEQYF	TGTGCCTGGAGTCTGGCGGGACTCGGTTCTTACGAGCAGTACTTC
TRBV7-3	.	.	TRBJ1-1	CASSLQTGGVTEAFF	TGTGCCAGCAGCTTACAGACAGGTGGAGTCACTGAAGCTTTCTTT
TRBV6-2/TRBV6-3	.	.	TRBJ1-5	CASSYLPGRGTNQPQHF	TGTGCCAGCAGTTACCTCCCGGGTCGGGGGACCAATCAGCCCCAGCATTTT
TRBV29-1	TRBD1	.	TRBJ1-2	CSARQGTGHGYTF	TGCAGCGCCCGACAGGGGACGGGCCATGGCTACACCTTC
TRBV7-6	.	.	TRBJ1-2	CASSLRGGGSRGYGYTF	TGTGCCAGCAGCTTACGGGGCGGGGGGTCCCGGGGCTATGGCTACACCTTC
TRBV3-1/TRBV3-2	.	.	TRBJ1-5	CASSPWGRGEDQPQHF	TGTGCCAGCAGTCCCTGGGGCAGGGGTGAGGATCAGCCCCAGCATTTT
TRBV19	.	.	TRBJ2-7	CASSSRAFPYEQYF	TGTGCCAGTAGCTCCAGGGCTTTTCCCTACGAGCAGTACTTC
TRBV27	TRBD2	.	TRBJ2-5	CASTPTQGTSVLTQYF	TGTGCCAGCACACCAACCCAGGGGACTAGCGTACTGACCCAGTACTTC
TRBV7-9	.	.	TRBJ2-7	CASSLVVGWNEQYF	TGTGCCAGCAGCTTAGTGGTCGGGTGGAACGAGCAGTACTTC
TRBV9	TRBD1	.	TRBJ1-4	CASSVLTGGEKLFF	TGTGCCAGCAGCGTACTAACAGGGGGTGAAAAACTGTTTTTT
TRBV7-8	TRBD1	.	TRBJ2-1	CASLVVLGTGDNEQFF	TGTGCCAGCCTGGTAGTCCTCGGGACAGGGGACAATGAGCAGTTCTTC
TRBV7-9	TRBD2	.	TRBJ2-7	CASSFSGASGDYEQYF	TGTGCCAGCAGCTTCTCAGGGGCTAGCGGGGATTACGAGCAGTACTTC
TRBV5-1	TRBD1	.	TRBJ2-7	CASSLGTAAYEQYF	TGCGCCAGCAGCTTAGGGACAGCTGCCTACGAGCAGTACTTC
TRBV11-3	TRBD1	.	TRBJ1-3	CASSLVWTGGAPGNTIYF	TGTGCCAGCAGCTTAGTTTGGACAGGGGGCGCCCCTGGAAACACCATATATTTT
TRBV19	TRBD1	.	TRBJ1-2	CASFDRERYGYTF	TGTGCCAGTTTTGACAGGGAAAGATATGGCTACACCTTC
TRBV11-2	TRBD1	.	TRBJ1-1	CASSARQGAEEAFF	TGTGCCAGCAGCGCGAGACAGGGGGCGGAAGAAGCTTTCTTT
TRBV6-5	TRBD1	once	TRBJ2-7	CASMGGQGRYEQYF	TGTGCCAGCATGGGGGGACAGGGTCGCTACGAGCAGTACTTC
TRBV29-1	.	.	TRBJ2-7	CSVLGGGTGLSEQYF	TGCAGCGTCTTAGGGGGGGGGACAGGCCTTAGCGAGCAGTACTTC
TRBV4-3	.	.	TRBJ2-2	CASRHTQATGELFF	TGCGCCAGCAGACACACCCAGGCCACCGGGGAGCTGTTTTTT
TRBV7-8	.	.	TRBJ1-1	CASSLTDLNTEAFF	TGTGCCAGCAGCCTGACAGATTTGAACACTGAAGCTTTCTTT